The clone carrying this T cell receptor (beta chain) was found many times. Its antigen is unknown. V was pared by 6 bases and J by 2 bases, with 11 bases between. The CDR3 has 14 amino acids. This sample is part of a study of T cells in Graves' hyperthyroidism and ophthalmopathy. Study findings and constraints: Before onset, by a median of approximately 5.9 months, the model predicted ophthalmopathy.

For Graves' hyperthyroidism to be stable, ophthalmopathy could not progress within 18 months. Researchers barred patients who had uncontrolled infection, other autoimmune disease, pregnancy or lactation. Amplified regions were TCR beta CDR3 sequences from RNA transcripts. Using the HTBI primer set, a first-round RT-PCR was run on the TCR CDR3. TCRdb passed the multiplex PCR reads through MiXCR, listing each CDR3 protein once. Of about 360,000 distinct CDR3 sequences detected, approximately 13% appear once; the ten largest clones hold 9.2%. The source is a woman aged 18-29 years with Graves' hyperthyroidism. The chain couples TRBV12-3 or TRBV12-4 to TRBJ1-3, with a weak D call TRBD1 (6 bases). Sample: blood. The CDR3 DNA reads as TGTGCCAGCAGCTACAGGGCCGCTGGAAACACCATATATTTT. Translated: CASSYRAAGNTIYF.